The rows below give T cell receptor beta chains drawn from one sample of a study of cytomegalovirus exposure and HLA in healthy donors. Measured with immunoSEQ multiplex PCR; TCRdb has only the in-frame clones, and not every one. The sample carries 200,000 to 250,000 clones, more than 60% recorded once. Sequenced input: PBMCs. Every receptor here comes from a man in his forties in good health and CMV-seronegative. CDR3s include the opening cysteine and the closing phenylalanine or tryptophan. For some rows the clone size is stated as once, few or many, or as a class when expanded; others skip it.

j_call | v_call | clone_size | cdr3_aa
TRBJ2-1 | TRBV4-1 | once | CASSLSPGRGAYNEQFF
TRBJ2-5 | TRBV5-5 | - | CASSLPMSQETQYF
TRBJ2-2 | TRBV9 | few | CASSAQQENTGELFF
TRBJ1-2 | TRBV7-6 | once | CASSLEPEEGYYGYTF
TRBJ1-2 | TRBV19 | few | CASSHLGNNYGYTF
TRBJ1-3 | TRBV6-5 | - | CASSPTWGEKRAIYF
TRBJ2-5 | TRBV5-1 | few | CASSLTGAETQYF
TRBJ2-2 | TRBV7-6 | - | CASSSRGRGPDTGELFF
TRBJ1-1 | TRBV10-3 | - | CAISDRPGQATNTEAFF
TRBJ1-3 | TRBV4-1 | - | CASSQIGQGDGNTIYF
TRBJ1-2 | TRBV6-6 | - | CASSYGTNLNYGYTF
TRBJ1-2 | TRBV28 | - | CASRTGGHGVYYGYTF
TRBJ2-6 | TRBV5-4 | - | CASSSPGTGGSGANVLTF
TRBJ2-1 | TRBV10-3 | - | CAISERDRGNEQFF
TRBJ1-1 | TRBV5-1 | few | CASSEGGIEAFF
TRBJ1-2 | TRBV29-1 | - | CSVDRGQGESYGYTF
TRBJ1-4 | TRBV29-1 | - | CSVRREEKLFF
TRBJ1-6 | TRBV6-6 | - | CASSTDSLTPLHF
TRBJ2-5 | TRBV25-1 | - | CASSEGREETQYF
TRBJ2-2 | TRBV25-1 | - | CASSEPPGLATTGELFF
TRBJ2-2 | TRBV10-2 | - | CASSGVGTGELFF
TRBJ2-5 | TRBV6-1 | - | CASSETQGFQETQYF
TRBJ2-5 | TRBV4-3 | - | CASSQASGGETQYF
TRBJ1-4 | TRBV9 | - | CASSPNRDFTTNEKLFF